The entry below describes one T cell receptor (beta chain). Its specificity is not known. The sample comes from a study of cytomegalovirus exposure and HLA in healthy donors. The study, taken as a whole, reports: The majority of TCR sequences were rare, yet some public TCRs appeared in many donors. A list of roughly 160 TCR beta chains associated with cytomegalovirus was given. In a later analysis, an Asian-associated ancestry cluster reportedly showed fewer N-insertions than the roughly 690-donor mean.

PCR amplification relied on 60 Vbeta primers (plus 13 Jbeta primers). Assay: immunoSEQ multiplex PCR; the TCRdb copy retains only in-frame clones and omits some. The table records approximately 88,000 clones, about 80% of them present only once. Looked up from germline, CDR1 is MNHNY and CDR2 is SVGAGI (reference sequence). The CDR3 spans 14 residues. The sequenced sample was PBMCs. The TCR sequence derives from a male donor in good health and CMV-seronegative. The chain is built from TRBV6-6 and TRBJ2-5, with 7 bases fitting TRBD2. The DNA end favors TRBJ2-7, so the J call may be wrong. The CDR3 sequence: CASKREGGAGEQYF. For the CDR3, the DNA is TGTGCCAGCAAGAGGGAGGGAGGGGCTGGCGAGCAGTACTTC.